Each of the 26 T cell receptor beta chains below was sequenced from the same sample in a study of shared T cell receptors in the human thymus listed by TCRdb under 2021. The library was produced with the immunoSEQ multiplex PCR assay. Held by TCRdb, this immuneACCESS table contains in-frame sequences only and omits some clones. Under half of the omission traces to an unresolved V gene where checked; the cause of the rest is unknown. The sample includes hundreds of thousands of clones, with 75% to 85% observed a single time. The top ten clones comprise about 0.013% of the sample. Separately, the same data were catalogued under a study of human thymus T cells.

Sequencing was done on a sample of thymocytes. The receptors come from a boy under two years old with a congenital heart defect. Donor details come from another sample of the same person, matched by shared clones.

V gene TRBV7-8 combines with J gene TRBJ1-2, with D possibly being TRBD1 (5 bases). The CDR3 is 16 amino acids. Per the germline V gene, CDR1 is SGHVS and CDR2 is FQNEAQ. The germline V and J ends were trimmed by 5 bases and 2 bases, with 18 bases remaining between them. The DNA of the CDR3 is TGTGCCAGCAGCCAAGTAGCGTGGGACTCGAACTATGGCTACACCTTC. It encodes CASSQVAWDSNYGYTF.

V is TRBV2 and J is TRBJ2-5; TRBD2 matches at 8 bases. Germline values: CDR1 SNHLY, CDR2 FYNNEI. CDR3 length equals 16 residues. The J segment lost 5 bases and the V segment lost 10 bases, leaving 18 bases of the junction unmatched. CDR3 amino acids: CATGTRKGGAQETQYF. In nucleotides, the CDR3 is TGTGCCACCGGGACTAGAAAAGGGGGGGCTCAGGAGACCCAGTACTTC.

The V gene is TRBV7-8, the J gene TRBJ2-2; no clear D gene. The germline V gene encodes CDR1 SGHVS and CDR2 FQNEAQ. This CDR3 contains 15 residues. V was shortened by 8 bases and J by 4 bases, with 17 bases between the two germline ends. The CDR3 bases are TGTGCCAGCCAAGGAGTGGATCGTACCACCGGGGAGCTGTTTTTT. Protein: CASQGVDRTTGELFF.

The chain links TRBV19 to TRBJ2-2, with D tentatively TRBD1 (5 bases). Trimming cost V 3 bases and J 1 base, with 24 bases left between them. Germline CDR1 reads LNHDA; CDR2 reads SQIVND (reference sequence). The CDR3 is 20 amino acids. The CDR3 DNA reads TGTGCCAGTAGTATTATAGTTCAGGGCCGGCCTAAACGGAACACCGGGGAGCTGTTTTTT. Its protein product is CASSIIVQGRPKRNTGELFF.

This clone was counted a few times. This chain uses TRBV6-4 with TRBJ1-3, with a possible D match to TRBD1 (6 bases). The CDR3 spans 16 residues. The V end lost 6 bases, the J end lost 0 bases, and 15 bases lay between the germline ends. Germline CDR1 MRHNA, CDR2 SNTAGT. CDR3 region: CASRGARLSSGNTIYF. In DNA form, the CDR3 reads TGTGCCAGCAGGGGGGCCAGGTTGAGCTCTGGAAACACCATATATTTT.

The chain is built from TRBV27 and TRBJ2-2; D is uncertain. The CDR3 runs to 12 residues. V was clipped by 6 bases and J by 7 bases, with 9 bases between them. The germline gives CDR1 MNHEY, CDR2 SMNVEV (reference sequence). The CDR3 DNA is TGTGCCAGCAGCCGTCTAGGCGGGGAGCTGTTTTTT. Translation gives CASSRLGGELFF.

This chain joins TRBV4-2 and TRBJ2-3; 10 bases align to TRBD2. The V segment lost 1 base and the J segment 3 bases; nucleotides outside the gene matches: 7. The CDR3 contains 17 residues. Germline assignment: CDR1 LGHNA and CDR2 YNFKEQ. The chain's CDR3 is CASSQAPSGSPTDTQYF. CDR3 nucleotides: TGTGCCAGCAGCCAAGCCCCTAGCGGGAGTCCTACAGATACGCAGTATTTT.

The rearrangement uses TRBV7-2 and TRBJ1-1; 9 nucleotides match TRBD1. There are 16 residues in the CDR3. The J segment lost 7 bases and the V segment lost 4 bases, leaving 13 bases of the junction unmatched. CDR1 and CDR2 from the germline V gene are SGHTA and FQGNSA. CDR3 bases: TGTGCCAGCAGCTCCAACCCCAGGGACAGGGCGTATGAAGCTTTCTTT. Translated: CASSSNPRDRAYEAFF.

This sequence joins TRBV28 and TRBJ2-1; TRBD1 matches at 10 bases. This CDR3 spans 12 amino acids. In germline, CDR1 is MDHEN, CDR2 SYDVKM. The V gene end was trimmed by 6 bases and the J gene end by 15 bases; junction bases not matched to a gene: 8. CDR3 coding DNA: TGTGCCAGCAGCCCCCGGGACAGGGGACGGTTCTTC. This codes for CASSPRDRGRFF.

The J gene is TRBJ1-5, the V gene TRBV12-1; TRBD1 is the table's D call, not checked against the DNA. TRBV12-1 is a known pseudogene. The CDR3 runs 20 residues. DNA of the CDR3: TGTGCCAGCAGCCCCGACACCGGGACAGGGGGCACCTATAGCAATCAGCCCCAGCATTTT. Its protein is CASSPDTGTGGTYSNQPQHF.

J is TRBJ1-3 and V is TRBV7-2, with D hard to call. This CDR3 has 16 amino acids. Deletions cut 0 bases from V and 0 bases from J, with 9 bases between. Germline CDR1 reads SGHTA; CDR2 reads FQGNSA. Here the CDR3 reads CASSLAARSSGNTIYF. CDR3 in DNA: TGTGCCAGCAGCTTAGCGGCCCGGAGCTCTGGAAACACCATATATTTT.

The V and J genes are TRBV18 and TRBJ2-1, with 11 bases aligning to TRBD2. Germline CDR1 is KGHSH and CDR2 is LQKENI. This CDR3 is built from 15 residues. V shed 5 bases, J shed 10 bases, and the junction held 10 bases outside the gene matches. Here the CDR3 DNA reads TGTGCCAGCTCAAGCAGTTGGACTAGCGGGTCCGAGCAGTTCTTC. Translated, it gives CASSSSWTSGSEQFF.

The chain carries TRBV27 and TRBJ1-2; D possibly corresponds to TRBD1 (5 bases). This CDR3 spans 19 amino acids. From germline, CDR1 is MNHEY and CDR2 SMNVEV (reference sequence). The V and J ends lost 4 bases and 1 base respectively, with 25 bases between them. The CDR3 DNA sequence: TGTGCCAGCAGTTCCACTAATGGGGGGACCCCTCAGGATAACTATGGCTACACCTTC. It codes for CASSSTNGGTPQDNYGYTF.

V and J are TRBV9 and TRBJ2-2; no clear D. Germline CDR1 reads SGDLS; CDR2 reads YYNGEE. With 0 bases removed from V and 4 bases from J, the gap between germline ends came to 25 bases. This CDR3 region has 20 residues. The CDR3 nucleotides read TGTGCCAGCAGCGTAGTCCCCCCCACTACCTTTATCGAACGCACCGGGGAGCTGTTTTTT. Amino acids: CASSVVPPTTFIERTGELFF.

As regards this clone: Other DNA sequences from this sample encode an identical CDR3 as well. The J gene is TRBJ1-3, the V gene TRBV27; possibly TRBD1 for D (6 bases). The CDR3 is made up of 13 amino acids. Per germline, CDR1 MNHEY and CDR2 SMNVEV (reference sequence). The V gene lost 3 bases and the J gene lost 4 bases, with 7 bases spanning the gap. CDR3 sequence (DNA): TGTGCCAGCAGTTTGGGGGCAGGAAACACCATATATTTT. Translated, it gives CASSLGAGNTIYF.

This clone was seen a single time. The V call is TRBV18, the J call TRBJ2-7, with a weak D call TRBD2 (6 bases). V lost 6 bases, J lost 3 bases, and 9 bases lay in between. Germline V gene lookup returns CDR1 KGHSH and CDR2 LQKENI. This CDR3 has 12 amino acids. The CDR3 reads CASSPGSYEQYF. CDR3 bases: TGTGCCAGCTCCCCCGGGAGCTACGAGCAGTACTTC.

This clone is a singleton in its sample. The CDR3 is CASSPRQGANEQYF. Written as DNA, the CDR3 is TGTGCCAGCAGCCCCCGGCAAGGGGCCAACGAGCAGTACTTC. The rearrangement joins TRBV7-9 to TRBJ2-7, with D possibly matching TRBD1 (5 bases). The ends were cut back, 5 bases at V and 5 bases at J, with 16 bases in the middle. Looked up from germline, CDR1 is SEHNR and CDR2 is FQNEAQ (reference sequence). CDR3 length equals 14 residues.

V usage is TRBV5-5 and J usage is TRBJ2-7; a weak D match, TRBD1 (5 bases). Germline V gives CDR1 SGHKS, CDR2 YYEKEE (reference sequence). The CDR3 sequence is 14 residues long. With 0 bases removed from V and 0 bases from J, the gap between germline ends came to 7 bases. This chain's CDR3 is CASSLDRPSYEQYF. CDR3 coding DNA: TGTGCCAGCAGCTTGGACAGGCCCTCCTACGAGCAGTACTTC. The whole variable domain, filled in from reference TRBV5-5 and TRBJ2-7, reads DAGVTQSPTHLIKTRGQQVTLRCSPISGHKSVSWYQQVLGQGPQFIFQYYEKEERGRGNFPDRFSARQFPNYSSELNVNALLLGDSALYLCASSLDRPSYEQYFGPGTRLTVT.

This chain uses TRBV18 with TRBJ1-2; 11 positions match TRBD1. Trimming at V came to 2 bases and at J to 2 bases, leaving 4 bases not matched to a gene. The CDR3 has 16 amino acids. Germline V CDR1 and CDR2: KGHSH, LQKENI. CDR3 loop: CASSPRRTGGNYGYTF. Written as DNA, the CDR3 is TGTGCCAGCTCACCAAGGAGGACAGGGGGCAACTATGGCTACACCTTC.

The J gene is TRBJ1-4, the V gene TRBV27; no firm D call. Looked up from germline, CDR1 is MNHEY and CDR2 is SMNVEV (reference sequence). The CDR3 covers 13 residues. Trimming stripped 2 bases from V and 5 bases from J, with 6 bases between. CDR3 bases: TGTGCCAGCAGTTTAAGAGTGAATGAAAAACTGTTTTTT. Residues: CASSLRVNEKLFF. The full variable domain, in which reference TRBV27 and TRBJ1-4 provide the parts outside the CDR3, is EAQVTQNPRYLITVTGKKLTVTCSQNMNHEYMSWYRQDPGLGLRQIYYSMNVEVTDKGDVPEGYKVSRKEKRNFPLILESPSPNQTSLYFCASSLRVNEKLFFGSGTQLSVL.

A single count supports this clone. The genes are TRBV29-1 and TRBJ2-5; TRBD2 is a possible D gene (5 bases). CDR3 size: 18 residues. Germline CDR1 is SQVTM and CDR2 is ANQGSEA. With 2 bases removed from V and 3 bases from J, the gap between germline ends came to 25 bases. CDR3 coding DNA: TGCAGCGTTGAACGGCAAGGGAAGGAGAAGAAGCGGAAAGAGACCCAGTACTTC. Its protein is CSVERQGKEKKRKETQYF.

The chain combines TRBV4-2 with TRBJ2-7, with 14 bases identical to TRBD2. Germline V gives CDR1 LGHNA, CDR2 YNFKEQ. The CDR3 has 17 amino acids. The J segment lost 3 bases and the V segment lost 1 base, leaving 5 bases of the junction unmatched. The CDR3 DNA sequence: TGTGCCAGCAGCCAAGGGACTAGCGGGAGGCCGCGCTACGAGCAGTACTTC. This translates into CASSQGTSGRPRYEQYF.

V is TRBV30 and J is TRBJ2-5; D might be TRBD2 (5 bases). The DNA end is more similar to TRBJ2-7, so the J call may be wrong. The CDR3 runs to 12 residues. Per germline, CDR1 GTSNPN and CDR2 SVGIG (reference sequence). CDR3: CAWRGSSYEQYF. The CDR3 coding sequence is TGTGCCTGGAGGGGGAGCTCCTACGAGCAGTACTTC.

V gene TRBV27 combines with J gene TRBJ2-1, with TRBD2 matching 7 bases. CDR3 size: 15 residues. CDR1 MNHEY and CDR2 SMNVEV come from the germline V gene (reference sequence). The junction had 10 bases not matched to a gene; V was cut back by 6 bases and J by 5 bases. CDR3 region: CASRSKRERDNEQFF. The CDR3 DNA follows: TGTGCCAGCAGGAGTAAGCGGGAACGAGACAATGAGCAGTTCTTC.

The chain recombines TRBV20-1 with TRBJ1-2; D not resolved. Germline V gene lookup returns CDR1 DFQATT and CDR2 SNEGSKA (reference sequence). The CDR3 spans 11 residues. The germline V and J ends were trimmed by 6 bases and 6 bases, with 11 bases remaining between them. CDR3 bases: TGCAGTGCGAGCGGCGCGGATGGCTACACCTTC. This encodes CSASGADGYTF.

CDR3 region: CASSRQTGGANYGYTF. DNA of the CDR3: TGTGCCAGCTCACGACAGACAGGGGGAGCTAACTATGGCTACACCTTC. V usage is TRBV18 and J usage is TRBJ1-2; 9 bases match TRBD1. The germline V gene encodes CDR1 KGHSH and CDR2 LQKENI. The CDR3 runs to 16 residues. V trimming: 4 bases; J trimming: 0 bases; junction bases outside the gene matches: 6.